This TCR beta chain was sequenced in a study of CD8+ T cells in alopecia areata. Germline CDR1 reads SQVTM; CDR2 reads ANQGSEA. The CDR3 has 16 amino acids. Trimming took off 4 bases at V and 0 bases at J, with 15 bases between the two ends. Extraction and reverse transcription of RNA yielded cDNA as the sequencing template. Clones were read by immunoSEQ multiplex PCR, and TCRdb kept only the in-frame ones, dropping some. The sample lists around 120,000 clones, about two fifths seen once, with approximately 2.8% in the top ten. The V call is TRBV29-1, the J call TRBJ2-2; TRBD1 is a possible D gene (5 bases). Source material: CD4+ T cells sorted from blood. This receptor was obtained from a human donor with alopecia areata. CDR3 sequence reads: CSVVGRVAANTGELFF. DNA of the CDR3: TGCAGCGTTGTCGGCAGGGTGGCTGCGAACACCGGGGAGCTGTTTTTT.